This TCR beta chain is drawn from a study of radiotherapy plus CTLA-4 blockade in lung cancer. V dropped 1 base and J dropped 5; count of bases not matched to a gene: 12. Germline V CDR1 and CDR2: SGHNT, YENEEA. This CDR3 has 17 residues. Measured with immunoSEQ multiplex PCR; TCRdb has only the in-frame clones, and not every one. The table has approximately 72,000 clones, around four fifths seen once. The source material was peripheral blood, sampled from a patient treated with radiotherapy plus ipilimumab. The source of this sequence is a human donor with non-small cell lung cancer who had a complete response to radiotherapy plus ipilimumab. The chain has TRBV11-3 and TRBJ2-7, with TRBD2 identical over 9 bases. The CDR3 sequence is CASSLVGAGGRKNEQYF. CDR3 bases: TGTGCCAGCAGCTTAGTGGGGGCGGGGGGGCGGAAGAACGAGCAGTACTTC.